The present T cell receptor beta chain was sequenced within a study of identical twins. TCRdb independently ran MiXCR on the 5' RACE reads; one entry per CDR3 protein. The sample contains a few hundred thousand distinct CDR3 sequences, about 8.9% of which appear only once. Healthy Caucasians provided all donations. In its sample, this clonotype was seen a few times. The same data also went into a second study, on yellow fever vaccine responses in identical twins.

The TCR sequence derives from a woman aged 18-29 years in good health. Sequences were obtained from CD8+ T cells sorted from blood.

CDR3 residues: CAISDSSTDTQYF. The DNA of the CDR3 is TGTGCCATCAGTGACAGTAGCACAGATACGCAGTATTTT. The chain links TRBV10-3 to TRBJ2-3; D unresolved. Per the germline V gene, CDR1 is ENHRY and CDR2 is SYGVKD. There are 13 residues in the CDR3. V gave up 3 bases and J gave up 0 bases, with 4 bases separating them.